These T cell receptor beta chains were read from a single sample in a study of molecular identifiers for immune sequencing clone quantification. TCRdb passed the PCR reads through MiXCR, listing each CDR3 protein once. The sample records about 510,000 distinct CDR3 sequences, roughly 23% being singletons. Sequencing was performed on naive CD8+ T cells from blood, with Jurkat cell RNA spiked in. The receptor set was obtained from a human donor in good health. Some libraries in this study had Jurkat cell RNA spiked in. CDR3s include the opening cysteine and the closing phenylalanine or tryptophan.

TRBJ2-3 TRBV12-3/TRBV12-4 CASSRGEFHPDTQYF
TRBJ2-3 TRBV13 CASSTQGRAGTQYF
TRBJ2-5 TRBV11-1 CASSQPGLAGEGIETQYF
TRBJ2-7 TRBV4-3 CASSPALATPYEQYF
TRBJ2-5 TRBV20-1 CSARSGGVLQETQYF
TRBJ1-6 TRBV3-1 CASSQDFAGQGNSPLHF
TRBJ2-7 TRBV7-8 CASSLVGGLEQYF
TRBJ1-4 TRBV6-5 CASSSYRGNNEKLFF
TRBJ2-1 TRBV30 CAWSLVGSGGEQFF
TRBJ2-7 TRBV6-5 CASSPWIGSYEQYF
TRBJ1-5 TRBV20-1 CSASDGAAAGNQPQHF
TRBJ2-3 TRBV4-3 CASSTGTTYTDTQYF
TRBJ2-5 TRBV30 CAWSELGETQYF
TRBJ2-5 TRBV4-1 CASRPDRNKEAQYF
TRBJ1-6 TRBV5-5 CASSDETGISSPLHF